The clone carrying this T cell receptor beta chain was seen a handful of times. Its antigen remains unknown. The data were obtained in a study of cytomegalovirus exposure and HLA in healthy donors. PCR involved 60 Vbeta and 13 Jbeta primers. TCRdb's copy holds only in-frame clones and misses some; the assay was immunoSEQ multiplex PCR. The profile shows approximately 140,000 clones, about three quarters of them singletons. CDR3 length equals 15 residues. V trimming: 7 bases; J trimming: 0 bases; junction bases outside the gene matches: 5. Germline V CDR1 and CDR2: SNHLY, FYNNEI. Overall study results and limits: There were reportedly fewer N-insertions in an Asian-associated ancestry cluster than the approximately 670-donor mean, in a later analysis.

This rearrangement joins TRBV2 to TRBJ2-2, with 7 bases fitting TRBD1. This TCR came from a woman in her forties in good health and CMV-seronegative. The sequencing input was PBMCs. The CDR3 loop reads CASKSGQSNTGELFF. The CDR3 nucleotides read TGTGCCAGCAAATCGGGACAGTCGAACACCGGGGAGCTGTTTTTT.